This TCR beta chain emerged from a study of blood T cell repertoires in COVID-19. In the study overall: The samples span acute and convalescent COVID-19 from the United States, Italy and Spain. T cells, B-cell-depleted T cells, or PBMCs provided the cDNA or gDNA that served as material.

This CDR3 is 15 amino acids long. The germline V gene encodes CDR1 MNHEY and CDR2 SVGAGI. Trimming removed 2 bases from V and 1 base from J, with 11 bases in between. Source study methods: For nucleated cells, counts were estimated from reference gene primer amplification. TCRdb's table, derived via immunoSEQ multiplex PCR, lists solely in-frame clones and lacks some. V and J calls and clone size follow that table, whereas D and trimming were derived from the DNA. The table has approximately 350,000 clones, approximately 86% seen once. Seattle patient enrollment occurred during active infection, with longitudinal follow-up thereafter.

The chain has TRBV6-5 and TRBJ1-1; D is perhaps TRBD1 (6 bases). The clonotype comes from a woman aged 60 to 75 with COVID-19, enrolled during active disease. Source material: peripheral blood. As DNA, the CDR3 is TGTGCCAGCAGTTACGCCTTACAGGGGAACACTGAAGCTTTCTTT. This gives the protein CASSYALQGNTEAFF.